This TCR beta chain was identified in a study of identical twins. In TCRdb, the 5' RACE reads were re-called with MiXCR into one record per CDR3 protein. Here the sample spans 200,000 to 250,000 distinct CDR3 sequences, approximately 7% being singletons. Study-wide results and limits: The presence of invariant MAIT and iNKT cells could partly confound analyses of zero-insertion sequences.

This clonotype has a count of ten or more. What it binds is not known. V was pared by 4 bases and J by 2 bases, with 14 bases of the junction left unmatched. This CDR3 is built from 17 residues. Germline lookup yields CDR1 SGHRS and CDR2 YFSETQ. All donors were healthy Caucasians. Separately, the same data were catalogued under a study of yellow fever vaccine responses in identical twins.

The specimen was memory (CD45RO+) T cells sorted from blood. This TCR derives from a woman aged 18-35 years in good health. The V call is TRBV5-1, the J call TRBJ1-1, with 7 bases lining up with TRBD1. CDR3 sequence: CASSLRQGANSNTEAFF. For the CDR3, the DNA is TGCGCCAGCAGCCTCCGACAGGGAGCAAATAGTAACACTGAAGCTTTCTTT.